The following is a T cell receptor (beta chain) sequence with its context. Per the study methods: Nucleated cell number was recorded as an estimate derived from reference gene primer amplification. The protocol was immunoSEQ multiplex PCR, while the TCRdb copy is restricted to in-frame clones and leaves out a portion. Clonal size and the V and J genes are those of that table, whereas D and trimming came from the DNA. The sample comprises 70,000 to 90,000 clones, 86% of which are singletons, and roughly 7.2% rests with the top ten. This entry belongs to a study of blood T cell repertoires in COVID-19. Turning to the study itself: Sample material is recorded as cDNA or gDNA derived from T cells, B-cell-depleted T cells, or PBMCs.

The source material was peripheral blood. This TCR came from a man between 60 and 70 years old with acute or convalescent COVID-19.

CDR3 amino acids: CASSLTSPGEQYF. In DNA form, the CDR3 reads TGCGCCAGCAGCCTCACTAGCCCAGGCGAGCAGTACTTC. This chain joins TRBV5-1 and TRBJ2-7; D might be TRBD2 (6 bases). This CDR3 is 13 amino acids long. CDR1 SGHRS and CDR2 YFSETQ come from the germline V gene. V lost 4 bases to trimming and J lost 6 bases, with 14 bases between them.